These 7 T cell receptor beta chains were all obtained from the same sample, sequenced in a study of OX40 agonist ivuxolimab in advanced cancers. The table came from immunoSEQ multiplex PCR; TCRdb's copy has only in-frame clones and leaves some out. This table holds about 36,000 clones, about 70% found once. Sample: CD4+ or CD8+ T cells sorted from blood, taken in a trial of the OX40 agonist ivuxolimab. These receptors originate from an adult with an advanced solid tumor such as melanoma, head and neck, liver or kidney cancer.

The CDR3 loop reads CASSHTGNQPQHF. The CDR3 region has the DNA TGTGCCAGCAGCCACACAGGGAACCAGCCCCAGCATTTT. The chain carries TRBV4-2 and TRBJ1-5, with D possibly TRBD1 on 6 matching bases. This CDR3 has 13 residues. Trimming pared 3 bases from V and 7 bases from J, leaving 10 bases between. Germline V lookup: CDR1 LGHNA, CDR2 YNFKEQ.

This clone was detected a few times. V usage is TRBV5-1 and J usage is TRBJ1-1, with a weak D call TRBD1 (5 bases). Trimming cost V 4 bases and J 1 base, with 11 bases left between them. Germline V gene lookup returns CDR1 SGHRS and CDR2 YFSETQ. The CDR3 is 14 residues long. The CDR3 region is CASSPGHQNTEAFF. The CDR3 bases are TGCGCCAGCAGCCCCGGACACCAGAACACTGAAGCTTTCTTT.

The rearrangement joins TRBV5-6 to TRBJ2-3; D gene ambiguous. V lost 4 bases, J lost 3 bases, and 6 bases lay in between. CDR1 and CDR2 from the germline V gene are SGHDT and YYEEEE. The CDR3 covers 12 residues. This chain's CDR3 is CASSPETDTQYF. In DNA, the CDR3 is TGTGCCAGCAGCCCCGAGACAGATACGCAGTATTTT.

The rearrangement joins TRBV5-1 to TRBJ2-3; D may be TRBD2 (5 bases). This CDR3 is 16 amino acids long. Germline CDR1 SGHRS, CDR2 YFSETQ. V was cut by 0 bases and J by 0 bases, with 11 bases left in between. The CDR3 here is CASSLAGLASTDTQYF. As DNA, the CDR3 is TGCGCCAGCAGCTTGGCGGGGTTGGCTAGCACAGATACGCAGTATTTT.

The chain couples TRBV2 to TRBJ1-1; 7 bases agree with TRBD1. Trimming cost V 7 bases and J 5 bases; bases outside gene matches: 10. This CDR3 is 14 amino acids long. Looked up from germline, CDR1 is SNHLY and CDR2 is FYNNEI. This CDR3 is CASNPTGRETEAFF. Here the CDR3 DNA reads TGTGCCAGCAACCCGACAGGGAGGGAGACTGAAGCTTTCTTT.

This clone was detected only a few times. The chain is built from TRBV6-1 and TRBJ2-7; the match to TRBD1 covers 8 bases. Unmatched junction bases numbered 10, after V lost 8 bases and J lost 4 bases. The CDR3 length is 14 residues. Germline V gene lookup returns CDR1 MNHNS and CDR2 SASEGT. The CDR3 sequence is CASSGRGRWYEQYF. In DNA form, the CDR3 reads TGTGCCAGCTCGGGCAGGGGGCGATGGTACGAGCAGTACTTC.

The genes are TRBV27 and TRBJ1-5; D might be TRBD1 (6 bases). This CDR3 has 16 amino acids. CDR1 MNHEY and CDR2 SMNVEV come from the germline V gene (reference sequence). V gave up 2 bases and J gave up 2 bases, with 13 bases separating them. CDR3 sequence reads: CASSLTGRGGNQPQHF. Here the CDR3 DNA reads TGTGCCAGCAGTTTAACAGGCAGGGGAGGCAATCAGCCCCAGCATTTT.